The 13 T cell receptor beta chains in this list originate from one sample, sequenced in a study of cytomegalovirus exposure and HLA in healthy donors. PCR was performed using 60 Vbeta and 13 Jbeta primers. The method was immunoSEQ multiplex PCR; TCRdb's version includes in-frame clones alone and lacks a portion of them. The sample has about 120,000 clones; 80% to 90% are singletons. Sample: PBMCs. The receptors shown here come from a man aged 40-55 years in good health and CMV-seronegative.

The rearrangement links TRBV7-9 to TRBJ2-2; D might be TRBD2 (5 bases). V gave up 5 bases and J gave up 5 bases, with 15 bases separating them. The CDR3 spans 15 residues. Germline V gives CDR1 SEHNR, CDR2 FQNEAQ (reference sequence). CDR3 DNA sequence: TGTGCCAGCAGCGACCCTAGCCTGGGGACCGGGGAGCTGTTTTTT. Translated: CASSDPSLGTGELFF.

The chain combines TRBV29-1 with TRBJ2-2; 8 bases fit TRBD2. The V and J ends lost 5 bases and 6 bases, in that order; junction bases with no gene match: 8. The CDR3 consists of 14 residues. Germline V lookup: CDR1 SQVTM, CDR2 ANQGSEA. This CDR3 reads CSVLTSASSGELFF. The DNA for the CDR3 is TGCAGCGTTCTGACTAGCGCCAGTTCCGGGGAGCTGTTTTTT.

The chain recombines TRBV4-2 with TRBJ1-1; unclear D gene. The ends were cut back, 1 base at V and 10 bases at J, with 16 bases in the middle. The CDR3 runs to 14 residues. The V gene's germline CDR1 is LGHNA and CDR2 YNFKEQ. CDR3 protein: CASSQATWRYGAFF. Written as DNA, the CDR3 is TGTGCCAGCAGCCAAGCAACATGGAGATACGGAGCTTTCTTT.

The chain is built from TRBV19 and TRBJ2-5; D perhaps matches TRBD2 (6 bases). V lost 3 bases and J lost 4, with 12 bases in between. Germline V CDR1 and CDR2: LNHDA, SQIVND (reference sequence). The CDR3 covers 14 residues. The CDR3 protein is CASSMRRVSETQYF. CDR3 bases: TGTGCCAGTAGTATGAGGAGGGTGTCAGAGACCCAGTACTTC.

V usage is TRBV29-1 and J usage is TRBJ2-7; 8 bases align to TRBD1. CDR1 and CDR2 (germline): SQVTM, ANQGSEA. This CDR3 comprises 13 residues. The ends lost 2 bases at V and 9 bases at J; junction bases unmatched: 9. In DNA form, the CDR3 reads TGCAGCGTTGAAACCTCCCGGACAGGGCTGCAGTACTTC. It encodes CSVETSRTGLQYF.

The chain has TRBV6-4 and TRBJ2-6, with no clear D. CDR1 and CDR2 from the germline V gene are MRHNA and SNTAGT. The CDR3 extends over 14 amino acids. The V end lost 3 bases, the J end lost 2 bases, and 5 bases lay between the germline ends. The CDR3 nucleotides read TGTGCCAGCAGTGAACAAGCTGGGGCCAACGTCCTGACTTTC. Its protein product is CASSEQAGANVLTF.

This chain connects TRBV28 to TRBJ2-1; TRBD2 agrees at 8 bases. The CDR3 runs 16 residues. J lost 1 base, V lost 7 bases, and 9 bases had no gene match. CDR1 and CDR2 from the germline V gene are MDHEN and SYDVKM. The CDR3 nucleotides read TGTGCCAGCACTCCTGAGGGCGGGGGGTCCTACAATGAGCAGTTCTTC. Amino acid sequence: CASTPEGGGSYNEQFF.

This clone appeared a single time. This chain joins TRBV11-3 and TRBJ2-3, with TRBD2 identical over 14 bases. The germline V gene encodes CDR1 SGHNT and CDR2 YENEEA. Trimming at V came to 4 bases and at J to 4 bases, leaving 4 bases not matched to a gene. This CDR3 comprises 16 residues. DNA for the CDR3: TGTGCCAGCAGCTCAGGGACTAGCGGGAGTGCAGATACGCAGTATTTT. The encoded protein is CASSSGTSGSADTQYF.

The chain joins TRBV5-8 to TRBJ2-2; D perhaps matches TRBD2 (5 bases). Germline CDR1 is SGHTS and CDR2 is YDEGEE. The CDR3 loop spans 10 amino acids. CDR3 sequence (DNA): TGTGAAACCGGGGCCGGGGAGCTGTTTTTT. This encodes CETGAGELFF.

J is TRBJ2-5 and V is TRBV6-6; D gene ambiguous. CDR3 size: 12 residues. Germline assignment: CDR1 MNHNY and CDR2 SVGAGI (reference sequence). Between the trimmed V and J ends, which lost 11 bases and 4 bases, there was a span of 14 bases. The CDR3 is CACARVLETQYF. The DNA for the CDR3 is TGTGCCTGCGCCCGGGTTTTAGAGACCCAGTACTTC.

A single count supports this clone. At one of its ends the junction is not consistent with the germline gene, which may arise from a read error. V is TRBV10-3 and J is TRBJ2-6, with a tentative D call TRBD1 (6 bases). The germline CDR1 and CDR2 sequences are ENHRY and SYGVKD. This CDR3 contains 15 residues. The CDR3 protein is CATGTISSGANGLTF. In DNA, the CDR3 is TGTGCCACCGGGACAATAAGCTCTGGGGCCAACGGCCTGACTTTC.

This chain joins TRBV15 and TRBJ2-1, with TRBD2 matching 8 bases. The CDR3 covers 14 residues. Looked up from germline, CDR1 is LNHNV and CDR2 is YYDKDF (reference sequence). J lost 10 bases, V lost 4 bases, and 9 bases had no gene match. The CDR3 loop reads CATSIQRGNIEQFF. In DNA, the CDR3 is TGTGCCACCAGCATCCAGCGGGGGAATATAGAGCAGTTCTTC.

The chain carries TRBV6-5 and TRBJ1-2; D is ambiguous. CDR1 is MNHEY and CDR2 is SVGAGI in the germline V gene. V lost 5 bases and J lost 8, with 9 bases in between. The CDR3 spans 11 residues. CDR3 nucleotide sequence: TGTGCCAGCAGTCCAGGTCTGGGCTACACCTTC. It encodes CASSPGLGYTF.